These T cell receptor beta chains were read from a single sample in a study of blood T cell repertoires in COVID-19. The data were produced by immunoSEQ multiplex PCR, yet TCRdb's version contains in-frame clones alone and is incomplete. The sample has fewer than 250,000 clones; around nine tenths are singletons. The material sequenced was peripheral blood. The origin of the receptors is a woman aged 55 to 70 who had recovered from COVID-19. Both conserved end residues are part of each CDR3. The D gene is left open where the match is weak. Not all rows give a size; the values are once, few, many and, for expanded clones, a class.

few,.,TRBV21-1,TRBJ1-5,TGTGCCAGCAGCAAAGTCAGGGGCTTCATTCAGCCCCAGCATTTT,CASSKVRGFIQPQHF
.,TRBD1,TRBV7-2,TRBJ1-5,TGTGCCAGCAGCCCCCGACAGGGAGATAGCAATCAGCCCCAGCATTTT,CASSPRQGDSNQPQHF
.,TRBD2,TRBV6-5,TRBJ2-7,TGTGCCAGCAGTTACTCCCTAGCGGGGACCTACGAGCAGTACTTC,CASSYSLAGTYEQYF
.,TRBD1,TRBV5-6,TRBJ1-2,TGTGCCAGCAGTTTCGGGACAGGGGGCTATGGCTACACCTTC,CASSFGTGGYGYTF
.,TRBD2,TRBV4-1,TRBJ2-3,TGCGCCAGCAGCCAGGGACTAGCGAGGGATACGCAGTATTTT,CASSQGLARDTQYF
.,.,TRBV20-1,TRBJ2-5,TGCAGTGCTAGTCTCCCCCAGTTCCAAGAGACCCAGTACTTC,CSASLPQFQETQYF
.,.,TRBV27,TRBJ2-7,TGTGCCAGCAGTTTATCCGCCGGCTACGAGCAGTACTTC,CASSLSAGYEQYF
.,.,TRBV19,TRBJ2-1,TGTGCCAGTAGTATAAGGGAGACACCAAACAATGAGCAGTTCTTC,CASSIRETPNNEQFF
.,.,TRBV6-5,TRBJ2-7,TGTGCCAGCAGCCACAGTCGGGGGAGGGGGGAGCAGTACTTC,CASSHSRGRGEQYF
.,.,TRBV2,TRBJ1-5,TGTGCCAGCAGTGAAGCGCCAGAGGTACAGCCCCAGCATTTT,CASSEAPEVQPQHF
.,.,TRBV5-1,TRBJ2-7,TGCGCCAGCAGCTTGGGGGGGGACCCCCACGAGCAGTACTTC,CASSLGGDPHEQYF
.,TRBD2,TRBV9,TRBJ2-1,TGTGCCAGCAGCCCCGAACTAGCGGGGAGTACTGAGCAGTTCTTC,CASSPELAGSTEQFF
.,.,TRBV2,TRBJ2-7,TGTGCCAGCGGCACAGGGAGAAGCTACGAGCAGTACTTC,CASGTGRSYEQYF
.,.,TRBV2,TRBJ2-2,TGTGCCAGCAACCTGGACAACGCGAACACCGGGGAGCTGTTTTTT,CASNLDNANTGELFF
.,.,TRBV3-1/TRBV3-2,TRBJ1-4,TGTGCCAGTGGCCAGACAGCAACTAATGAAAAACTGTTTTTT,CASGQTATNEKLFF
.,.,TRBV7-2,TRBJ2-2,TGTGCCAGCAGCTTGGGGACACCCGACGCCGGGGAGCTGTTTTTT,CASSLGTPDAGELFF
once,.,TRBV15,TRBJ2-7,TGTGCCACCAGCGGGGCGACTGTGACCTACGAGCAGTACTTC,CATSGATVTYEQYF
.,.,TRBV6-1,TRBJ2-7,TGTGCCAGCAGTGAATCTCGTCGACAGACCTACGAGCAGTACTTC,CASSESRRQTYEQYF
.,TRBD2,TRBV28,TRBJ2-1,TGTGCCAGCAGGGCTCCGGGACTAGCGGGGGGTAGCTCCTACAATGAGCAGTTCTTC,CASRAPGLAGGSSYNEQFF
.,.,TRBV7-9,TRBJ2-5,TGTGCCAGCCGTCGTAGCACCGAGACCCAGTACTTC,CASRRSTETQYF
.,.,TRBV21-1,TRBJ2-7,TGTGCCAGCAGCAAAGAGAGCCGGCAGGTCCCTTCCTACGAGCAGTACTTC,CASSKESRQVPSYEQYF
few,TRBD1,TRBV7-3,TRBJ2-7,TGTGCCAGCAGCTCCCGGACAGGGTCCGACGAGCAGTACTTC,CASSSRTGSDEQYF
.,TRBD1,TRBV5-1,TRBJ2-3,TGCGCCAGCTACCGCGGACAGGGAGGAATAGATACGCAGTATTTT,CASYRGQGGIDTQYF
.,.,TRBV7-2,TRBJ2-7,TGTGCCAGCAGCTTAGCGTCGGGGAGAGGCTACGAGCAGTACTTC,CASSLASGRGYEQYF
few,.,TRBV2,TRBJ1-3,TGTGCCAGCAGTGAGCTTTTCACAGGGTTCTCTGGAAACACCATATATTTT,CASSELFTGFSGNTIYF
.,.,TRBV6-2/TRBV6-3,TRBJ1-1,TGTGCCAGCAGTTACTCAGGCGGGGGAGAAGCTTTCTTT,CASSYSGGGEAFF
.,.,TRBV9,TRBJ2-5,TGTGCCAGCAGCGTAGAGCCTCACCAAGAGACCCAGTACTTC,CASSVEPHQETQYF
few,.,TRBV6-2/TRBV6-3,TRBJ1-1,TGTGCCAGCAGTGACCGGGGTGCTTGGGGCACTGAAGCTTTCTTT,CASSDRGAWGTEAFF
.,.,TRBV2,TRBJ2-5,TGTGCCAGCAGCCAACAGGGAGGGTCGGGGGAGACCCAGTACTTC,CASSQQGGSGETQYF
once,TRBD2,TRBV9,TRBJ2-1,TGTGCCAGCAGCGTCATGGGACTAGTCTCCTACAATGAGCAGTTCTTC,CASSVMGLVSYNEQFF
.,.,TRBV4-1,TRBJ2-7,TGCGCCAGCAGCCAAGATCTGCGCGGGCCCTACGAGCAGTACTTC,CASSQDLRGPYEQYF
.,TRBD1,TRBV7-3,TRBJ1-1,TGTGCCAGCAGCTTGGGACAGGGGATAGCTTTCTTT,CASSLGQGIAFF
.,.,TRBV7-2,TRBJ1-2,TGTGCCAGCAGCTTAGAACGGGGGGTCGGGGTCGTTTCTGGCTACACCTTC,CASSLERGVGVVSGYTF
.,TRBD1,TRBV18,TRBJ1-1,TGTGCCAGCTCACCCTTGGGACAGGGAAACACTGAAGCTTTCTTT,CASSPLGQGNTEAFF
.,TRBD1,TRBV4-3,TRBJ1-2,TGCGCCAGCAGCCAACCGGGACAGGGGTTCTATGGCTACACCTTC,CASSQPGQGFYGYTF
.,TRBD1,TRBV6-5,TRBJ2-7,TGTGCCAGCCGTAACAGGGGGAGCGACGAGCAGTACTTC,CASRNRGSDEQYF
.,TRBD1,TRBV6-5,TRBJ1-6,TGTGCCAGCAGAGCCGGACAGGGAGCTAATTCACCCCTCCACTTT,CASRAGQGANSPLHF
.,TRBD1,TRBV18,TRBJ1-2,TGTGCCAGCTCAGACAACAGGGGAAATGGCTACACCTTC,CASSDNRGNGYTF
.,.,TRBV3-1/TRBV3-2,TRBJ1-3,TGTGCCAGCAGCCAAGATCCATGGGGGCCTGGAAACACCATATATTTT,CASSQDPWGPGNTIYF
.,.,TRBV11-2,TRBJ1-3,TGTGCCAGCAGCTTAGTACGGGGAGAGGGAAACACCATATATTTT,CASSLVRGEGNTIYF
once,TRBD1,TRBV5-1,TRBJ1-1,TGCGCCAGCAGCTTCTCCCCGGGACAGGGAGTTACCGAAGCTTTCTTT,CASSFSPGQGVTEAFF